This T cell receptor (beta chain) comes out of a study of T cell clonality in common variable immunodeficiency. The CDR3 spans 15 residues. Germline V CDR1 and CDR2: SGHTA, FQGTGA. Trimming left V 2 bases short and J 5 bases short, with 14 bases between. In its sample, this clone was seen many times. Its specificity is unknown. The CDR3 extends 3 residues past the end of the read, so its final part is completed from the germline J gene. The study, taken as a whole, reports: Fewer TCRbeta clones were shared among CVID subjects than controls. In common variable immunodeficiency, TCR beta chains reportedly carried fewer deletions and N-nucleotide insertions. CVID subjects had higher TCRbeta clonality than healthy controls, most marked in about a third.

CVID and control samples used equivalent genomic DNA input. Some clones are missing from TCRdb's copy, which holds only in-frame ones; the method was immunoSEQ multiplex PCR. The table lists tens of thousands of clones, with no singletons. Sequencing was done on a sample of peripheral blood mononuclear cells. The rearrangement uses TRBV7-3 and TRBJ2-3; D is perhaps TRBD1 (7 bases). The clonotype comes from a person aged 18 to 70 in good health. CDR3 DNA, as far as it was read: TGTGCCAGCAGCTTAGGAGGGGGCCGGGGAGATACG. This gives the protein CASSLGGGRGDT. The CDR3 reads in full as CASSLGGGRGDTQYF.